This T cell receptor beta chain was retrieved from a study of beta chain features in type 1 diabetes (dated by TCRdb to the late 2010s). Describing the broader study: Mean age, gender distribution, total cell number and subset yield did not differ between patients and healthy donors. Regulatory and stem cell-like memory subsets were obtained from only 8 patients and about 8 healthy donors, while naive and central memory subsets were obtained from all 30 or so donors. In the study, TCRB repertoires of sorted circulating CD4+ T cell subsets from recently diagnosed type 1 diabetes patients were compared with those of matched healthy donors. Across all samples, approximately 98,000,000 sorted cells were examined, and cell number per subset correlated strongly with RNA yield.

The entire amount of isolated RNA was reverse transcribed using the High Capacity cDNA Reverse Transcription Kit, so the sequenced TCRB transcripts were expressed ones. Deep immunoSEQ sequencing was performed on naive, central memory and regulatory T cell samples, with an average of roughly 4 million total reads per sample. Sorted cells were lysed in RLT buffer and RNA was extracted with DNase-treated RNeasy Micro or Mini kits, depending on cell number. To prevent cross-contamination, each cell subset was processed individually, whereas patient and healthy donor samples were processed jointly. Using the immunoSEQ multiplex PCR, TCRB sequences were amplified from cDNA into 87-bp fragments spanning the CDR3 region. Amplicons were sequenced on the Illumina HiSeq platform. The paper's data handling went like this. PCR bias was corrected computationally using synthetic template baselines, and reads within Hamming distance 2 were collapsed, with unmergeable singletons discarded. Reads were aligned against IMGT to assign V, D and J genes, CDR3 length and insertions or deletions at six rearrangement sites. Clonotype counts were normalized to sorted cell number within each subset before computing true diversity and Gini coefficients with the tcR R package. Repertoire sharing was quantified using the overlap coefficient calculated on TCRB nucleotide sequences. Out-of-frame TCRB sequences from naive cells were analyzed to stand in for the pre-selection repertoire. In its TCRdb copy, this immuneACCESS table keeps in-frame sequences only and misses some clones. Where compared with another copy, unresolved V genes explain less than half of these, and the others have no known cause. V and J calls and clone size are copied from that table; D and trimming were computed from the DNA. Present in this sample are 600,000 to 700,000 clones, around 12% of which were seen just once. The ten largest account for around 0.12% of the sample.

Study-wide findings and limitations: At VDJ recombination sites, patients with type 1 diabetes made fewer insertions and deleted more nucleotides, a pattern implying thymic rearrangement abnormalities. Because cDNA was sequenced instead of genomic DNA, highly expressing activated cells could be over-represented, though the groups showed no difference in activation or CD3 levels. PCR might favor shorter templates, but patient and control samples were amplified and corrected together, so any skew would affect both groups equally. Naive, central memory and regulatory TCRB repertoires appeared more similar among patients than among healthy donors. Because small numbers of individuals were included in the HLA sub-analyses, any influence of HLA type on TCRB rearrangement was left unresolved. Type 1 diabetes patients showed a moderate but significant shortening of TCRB CDR3 length in all four CD4+ subsets.

This clone was counted a few times. Its antigen is still unknown. Base qualities are not recorded, but no much larger clone differs from it by a single base. Each donor gave one peripheral blood draw, roughly 0.12 L on average, collected into heparinised tubes. A BD FACSAria II was used to sort naive, central memory, regulatory and stem cell-like memory CD4+ T cells with a panel that included CD45RO, CCR7, CD25, CD127, CD95 and CD27. Every sorted population had a purity above 98%. PBMCs were isolated immediately by Lymphoprep density gradient centrifugation and stained directly without culture. So that batch effects would be minimized, each experiment stained and sorted samples in pairs, pairing one healthy donor with one patient. The CDR1 and CDR2 encoded by the germline V gene (reference sequence) are LNHNV and YYDKDF. The cysteine opens and the phenylalanine closes a CDR3 of 18 amino acids. The retained sequence is limited to the CDR3, 54 bases, with the frame set at the first base. V gives up 1 base and J gives up 0 bases, and the segment between their germline ends measures 16 bases.

Sequenced material: naive CD4+ T cells from blood. The intended sense of this specimen's cell subset or site label: true naive CD4+ T cells. Rearrangement joined TRBV15 to TRBJ2-4, and TRBD2 may be the D gene, going by 5 matching bases. The sequence was obtained from a man younger than 40 with type 1 diabetes. The DNA reads as follows: TGTGCCACCAGCAGAGGTTCACTAGTCGTCGAAGCCAAAAACATTCAGTACTTC. This is translated as CATSRGSLVVEAKNIQYF.